The T cell receptor beta chain under discussion was sequenced for a study of early T cells in non-severe SARS-CoV-2 infection. Overall study context: Sequencing used unsorted whole-blood bulk RNA, so chains lack pairing. Broader study findings: Database matching using VDJdb favored anti-spike CD8 responses, with private and CD4 specificities left missing.

There are a few counts of this clonotype. Its antigen is as yet unknown. Tagging with unique molecular identifiers was applied to individual cDNA molecules. TCRdb independently ran MiXCR on the 5' RACE reads; one entry per CDR3 protein. Of about 58,000 distinct CDR3 sequences listed, 12% are singletons. The V end was cut by 6 bases, the J end by 6 bases, with 21 bases between. Per germline, CDR1 SNHLY and CDR2 FYNNEI. The CDR3 consists of 15 residues. The sequence derives from an adult who was a healthcare worker with PCR-confirmed SARS-CoV-2 infection or an uninfected control (not recorded which). Sequencing input: whole blood. This sequence joins TRBV2 and TRBJ2-7, with D tentatively TRBD1 (6 bases). CDR3 in amino acids: CASRGPGTLTREQYF. The DNA of the CDR3 is TGTGCCAGCAGGGGGCCCGGGACACTGACCCGCGAGCAGTACTTC.